Below, 16 T cell receptor beta chains from the same sample are listed, as sequenced in a study of OX40 agonist ivuxolimab in advanced cancers. Sequenced by immunoSEQ multiplex PCR; TCRdb stores in-frame clones only, minus some. This table holds about 82,000 clones, 75% to 90% found once. This specimen was CD4+ or CD8+ T cells sorted from blood, taken in a trial of the OX40 agonist ivuxolimab. All receptors come from an adult with an advanced solid tumor such as melanoma, head and neck, liver or kidney cancer.

The chain links TRBV5-4 to TRBJ1-2; D perhaps matches TRBD1 (6 bases). V dropped 0 bases and J dropped 4 bases, with 13 bases sitting between them. CDR3 length: 15 residues. Per the germline V gene, CDR1 is SGHNT and CDR2 is YYREEE (reference sequence). CDR3 sequence reads: CASSLGQGSPYGYTF. The CDR3 nucleotides are TGTGCCAGCAGCTTGGGGCAGGGGTCTCCCTATGGCTACACCTTC.

V usage is TRBV11-2 and J usage is TRBJ2-6; TRBD1 matches at 12 bases. The junction had 6 bases not matched to a gene; V was cut back by 4 bases and J by 2 bases. Looked up from germline, CDR1 is SGHAT and CDR2 is FQNNGV. This CDR3 spans 18 amino acids. The CDR3: CASSSLRDRGPGANVLTF. The CDR3 DNA follows: TGTGCCAGCAGCTCGCTCCGGGACAGGGGGCCTGGGGCCAACGTCCTGACTTTC.

This clone showed up just once. This chain connects TRBV6-6 to TRBJ2-7, with D tentatively TRBD1 (6 bases). V lost 7 bases and J 6 bases, leaving 19 bases between the germline ends. CDR1 is MNHNY, CDR2 SVGAGI, per germline (reference sequence). The CDR3 contains 14 residues. Here the CDR3 DNA reads TGTGCCAGCAACCTAGATGCTTCAGGGGCCGAGCAGTACTTC. It specifies CASNLDASGAEQYF.

The rearrangement uses TRBV4-2 and TRBJ2-7; possible D gene TRBD2, 6 bases. The germline gives CDR1 LGHNA, CDR2 YNFKEQ. V was shortened by 0 bases and J by 3 bases, with 12 bases between the two germline ends. CDR3 length: 15 amino acids. CDR3 loop: CASSQDWASDYEQYF. CDR3 DNA sequence: TGTGCCAGCAGCCAAGATTGGGCTAGCGACTACGAGCAGTACTTC.

The J gene is TRBJ2-5, the V gene TRBV18; the match to TRBD1 covers 9 bases. Trimming took 4 bases from V and 4 from J; bases not matched to a gene: 7. CDR1 and CDR2 from the germline V gene are KGHSH and LQKENI. The CDR3 loop spans 15 amino acids. The CDR3 protein is CASSLQGAAGETQYF. DNA of the CDR3: TGTGCCAGCTCACTACAGGGGGCTGCGGGAGAGACCCAGTACTTC.

The V and J genes are TRBV14 and TRBJ2-7; D perhaps matches TRBD1 (5 bases). V was clipped by 4 bases and J by 2 bases, with 12 bases between them. This CDR3 region has 14 residues. Germline loops: CDR1 SGHDN, CDR2 FVKESK. The CDR3 loop is CASSRDLGPYEQYF. The CDR3 bases are TGTGCCAGCAGCCGGGATCTGGGGCCCTACGAGCAGTACTTC.

The V call is TRBV5-4, the J call TRBJ1-2; no clear D. This CDR3 is 13 amino acids long. Between the trimmed V and J ends, which lost 4 bases and 4 bases, there was a span of 11 bases. Germline V gene data show CDR1 as SGHNT and CDR2 as YYREEE (reference sequence). The CDR3 DNA reads as TGTGCCAGCAGCCCCCTCAGCAGCTATGGCTACACCTTC. Protein sequence: CASSPLSSYGYTF. The variable domain in full, with the rest retrieved from reference TRBV5-4 and TRBJ1-2, is ETGVTQSPTHLIKTRGQQVTLRCSSQSGHNTVSWYQQALGQGPQFIFQYYREEENGRGNFPPRFSGLQFPNYSSELNVNALELDDSALYLCASSPLSSYGYTFGSGTRLTVV.

This chain links TRBV7-2 with TRBJ1-1; the D is unclear. This CDR3 comprises 14 residues. Germline CDR1 and CDR2: SGHTA and FQGNSA. Trimming removed 1 base from V and 1 base from J, with 7 bases in between. The CDR3 nucleotides are TGTGCCAGCAGCTTAGACTCGGGGAACACTGAAGCTTTCTTT. Translated, it gives CASSLDSGNTEAFF.

Written as DNA, the CDR3 is TGTGCCAGTAGTATACGGGGCACTATTAATCAGCCCCAGCATTTT. This codes for CASSIRGTINQPQHF. The chain has TRBV19 and TRBJ1-5; weak D call: TRBD1 (5 bases). Germline lookup yields CDR1 LNHDA and CDR2 SQIVND (reference sequence). Deletions cut 2 bases from V and 4 bases from J, with 12 bases between. CDR3 length: 15 residues.

The V call is TRBV7-2, the J call TRBJ2-7, with D possibly TRBD2 on 5 matching bases. Germline CDR1 reads SGHTA; CDR2 reads FQGNSA. V was clipped by 5 bases and J by 4 bases, with 15 bases between them. The CDR3 has 14 amino acids. CDR3 amino acids: CASSPQRSRYEQYF. CDR3 DNA sequence: TGTGCCAGCAGCCCCCAGCGGTCTCGGTACGAGCAGTACTTC.

The V and J genes are TRBV7-2 and TRBJ1-5; D is unresolved. The germline V gene encodes CDR1 SGHTA and CDR2 FQGNSA. The V end was cut by 1 base, the J end by 9 bases, with 7 bases between. The CDR3 covers 12 residues. The CDR3 is CASSLDPGPQHF. CDR3 in DNA: TGTGCCAGCAGCTTAGATCCGGGGCCCCAGCATTTT. Using reference TRBV7-2 and TRBJ1-5 for the parts outside the CDR3, the full variable domain is GAGVSQSPSNKVTEKGKDVELRCDPISGHTALYWYRQSLGQGLEFLIYFQGNSAPDKSGLPSDRFSAERTGGSVSTLTIQRTQQEDSAVYLCASSLDPGPQHFGDGTRLSIL.

The chain recombines TRBV12-5 with TRBJ2-3; 8 positions agree with TRBD2. With 2 bases clipped from V and 1 base from J, the junction kept 11 bases outside the gene matches. CDR1 LGHNT and CDR2 FRNRAP come from the germline V gene. This CDR3 has 18 amino acids. CDR3 nucleotide sequence: TGTGCTAGTGGTTTGACAACGGGACTAGGGTCGGGCACAGATACGCAGTATTTT. Translated: CASGLTTGLGSGTDTQYF.

This clone has only one observation. The chain carries TRBV19 and TRBJ1-1; weak D call: TRBD1 (6 bases). CDR3 length equals 15 residues. V lost 4 bases and J 4 bases, leaving 16 bases between the germline ends. Germline CDR1 LNHDA, CDR2 SQIVND (reference sequence). Written as DNA, the CDR3 is TGTGCCAGTAGTACCTCATGGACAGCTCCCACTGAAGCTTTCTTT. This codes for CASSTSWTAPTEAFF.

This clone was counted once. This CDR3 fails to terminate in the conserved phenylalanine or tryptophan, so it likely reflects a read error. The DNA is omitted, as the CDR3 cannot be located on it reliably, and the CDR3 follows TCRdb's listing. The rearrangement links TRBV10-1 to TRBJ2-7; the table's TRBD1 call for D was not verified on the DNA. The CDR3 comprises 13 residues, both ends counted. Germline values: CDR1 WNHNN, CDR2 SYGVQD (reference sequence). This CDR3 is CAAYPPPRGTGKR.

This chain connects TRBV2 to TRBJ1-2; 7 nucleotides line up with TRBD1. Germline V lookup: CDR1 SNHLY, CDR2 FYNNEI. The ends lost 6 bases at V and 8 bases at J; junction bases unmatched: 6. CDR3 size: 12 residues. This chain's CDR3 is CASSRGREGYTF. The DNA for the CDR3 is TGTGCCAGCAGCAGGGGGAGAGAAGGCTACACCTTC.

The chain recombines TRBV28 with TRBJ2-1, with 7 nucleotides matching TRBD2. The CDR3 consists of 15 residues. J was trimmed by 7 bases and V by 5 bases; bases with no gene match: 11. The germline gives CDR1 MDHEN, CDR2 SYDVKM. The CDR3 here is CASSRLGLGGNEQFF. The CDR3 nucleotides read TGTGCCAGCAGTCGCTTGGGGTTGGGGGGGAATGAGCAGTTCTTC.